Listed below are T cell receptor beta chains from one sample, sequenced in a study of technical replicates of blood from a few donors. Generated by immunoSEQ multiplex PCR, the TCRdb table keeps only in-frame clones and is missing some. Here the sample spans tens of thousands of clones, approximately 96% being singletons. Sequencing was done on a sample of T cells isolated from PBMCs. The receptor set was obtained from a human donor in good health. CDR3s include the opening cysteine and the closing phenylalanine or tryptophan. A D gene is named only where the DNA matches it firmly. Not all rows give a size; the values are once, few, many and, for expanded clones, a class.

CDR3 DNA: TGTGCCAGCAGGGGACAGGGGGCTGGAAACACCATATATTTT
CDR3 protein: CASRGQGAGNTIYF
clone size: -
D gene: TRBD1
V gene: TRBV28
J gene: TRBJ1-3

CDR3 DNA: TGTGCCAGTAGTCCTGGGACACCGGCGGACATTCAGTACTTC
CDR3 protein: CASSPGTPADIQYF
clone size: few
D gene: -
V gene: TRBV19
J gene: TRBJ2-4

CDR3 DNA: TGTGCCAGCTCACCAGGACAGGGAGCTTCCTACGAGCAGTACTTC
CDR3 protein: CASSPGQGASYEQYF
clone size: -
D gene: TRBD1
V gene: TRBV18
J gene: TRBJ2-7

CDR3 DNA: TGCGCCAGCAGCTTAGAGGGCACCGGGGAGCTGTTTTTT
CDR3 protein: CASSLEGTGELFF
clone size: -
D gene: -
V gene: TRBV5-1
J gene: TRBJ2-2

CDR3 DNA: TGCGCCAGCAGCCATTCCGCGGGGCGCACAGATACGCAGTATTTT
CDR3 protein: CASSHSAGRTDTQYF
clone size: once
D gene: -
V gene: TRBV4-1
J gene: TRBJ2-3

CDR3 DNA: TGCGCCAGCCGGACAGGGGGCCTCAACACTGAAGCTTTCTTT
CDR3 protein: CASRTGGLNTEAFF
clone size: -
D gene: TRBD1
V gene: TRBV5-1
J gene: TRBJ1-1

CDR3 DNA: TGTGCCAGCAGTGTGGGGACTATTTATCAGCCCCAGCATTTT
CDR3 protein: CASSVGTIYQPQHF
clone size: once
D gene: -
V gene: TRBV2
J gene: TRBJ1-5

CDR3 DNA: TGCGCCAGCAGCTTGGGACCCGGGGGGACATTCTACGAGCAGTACTTC
CDR3 protein: CASSLGPGGTFYEQYF
clone size: once
D gene: -
V gene: TRBV5-1
J gene: TRBJ2-7

CDR3 DNA: TGTGCCAGCAGCTCAGCGGGACTAGTCTACAATGAGCAGTTCTTC
CDR3 protein: CASSSAGLVYNEQFF
clone size: few
D gene: TRBD2
V gene: TRBV9
J gene: TRBJ2-1

CDR3 DNA: TGTGCCAGCAGCCGTCCCGGGACAGGGGTATATGGCTACACCTTC
CDR3 protein: CASSRPGTGVYGYTF
clone size: -
D gene: TRBD1
V gene: TRBV7-9
J gene: TRBJ1-2

CDR3 DNA: TGTGCCAGCAGTGTCAATCGGGGAATGAACACTGAAGCTTTCTTT
CDR3 protein: CASSVNRGMNTEAFF
clone size: -
D gene: -
V gene: TRBV6-1
J gene: TRBJ1-1

CDR3 DNA: TGTGCCAGCAGTTACTCAGGGAGAAACACTGAAGCTTTCTTT
CDR3 protein: CASSYSGRNTEAFF
clone size: -
D gene: -
V gene: TRBV6-5
J gene: TRBJ1-1

CDR3 DNA: TGCGCCAGCAAACCACGGGAGGACACTGAAGCTTTCTTT
CDR3 protein: CASKPREDTEAFF
clone size: -
D gene: -
V gene: TRBV10-2
J gene: TRBJ1-1

CDR3 DNA: TGTGCCTGGAGTGTCGGACACCGTCTATTGGGCTACACCTTC
CDR3 protein: CAWSVGHRLLGYTF
clone size: once
D gene: -
V gene: TRBV30
J gene: TRBJ1-2

CDR3 DNA: TGTGCCAGCAGCTCCGGGACAATGTACTACAATGAGCAGTTCTTC
CDR3 protein: CASSSGTMYYNEQFF
clone size: -
D gene: -
V gene: TRBV7-8
J gene: TRBJ2-1

CDR3 DNA: TGTGCCAGCGGAGCGGGGGTTACCCAAGAGACCCAGTACTTC
CDR3 protein: CASGAGVTQETQYF
clone size: -
D gene: TRBD2
V gene: TRBV7-9
J gene: TRBJ2-5

CDR3 DNA: TGTGCCATCAGTGGAAAGGGAGGCTATGGCTACACCTTC
CDR3 protein: CAISGKGGYGYTF
clone size: once
D gene: -
V gene: TRBV10-3
J gene: TRBJ1-2

CDR3 DNA: TGTGCCAGCACGGGACAGGGGGCTGGCACCGGGGAGCTGTTTTTT
CDR3 protein: CASTGQGAGTGELFF
clone size: -
D gene: TRBD1
V gene: TRBV2
J gene: TRBJ2-2

CDR3 DNA: TGTGCCAGCAGCTTGGGACTCAGCACAGATACGCAGTATTTT
CDR3 protein: CASSLGLSTDTQYF
clone size: -
D gene: -
V gene: TRBV7-9
J gene: TRBJ2-3

CDR3 DNA: TGTGCCAGCAGCTCGGGACAGGGAGTAACGGGAAACACCATATATTTT
CDR3 protein: CASSSGQGVTGNTIYF
clone size: -
D gene: TRBD1
V gene: TRBV7-6
J gene: TRBJ1-3

CDR3 DNA: TGTGCCAGTAGTATTAAGTCAGGCCTCTATGGCTACACCTTC
CDR3 protein: CASSIKSGLYGYTF
clone size: once
D gene: -
V gene: TRBV19
J gene: TRBJ1-2

CDR3 DNA: TGTGCCAGCAGCTTAGGCGGGGGCCTCTCCTACGAGCAGTACTTC
CDR3 protein: CASSLGGGLSYEQYF
clone size: -
D gene: -
V gene: TRBV7-9
J gene: TRBJ2-7

CDR3 DNA: TGCGCCAGCAGCCCCCTAGCGGGGAATCAAGAGACCCAGTACTTC
CDR3 protein: CASSPLAGNQETQYF
clone size: -
D gene: TRBD2
V gene: TRBV5-1
J gene: TRBJ2-5

CDR3 DNA: TGTGCCAGCAGCTTTTCTTTGCGGGAGACCCAGTACTTC
CDR3 protein: CASSFSLRETQYF
clone size: -
D gene: -
V gene: TRBV11-2
J gene: TRBJ2-5